Sequencing of this T cell receptor (beta chain) was carried out in a study of blood T cell repertoires in COVID-19. Study at large: Whether acute or convalescent, the COVID-19 samples came from the United States, Italy and Spain. PBMCs, B-cell-depleted T cells, or T cells provided the cDNA or gDNA that made up the material.

Authors' processing steps: From reference gene primer amplification, estimates of nucleated cell counts were derived. TCRdb's table, derived via immunoSEQ multiplex PCR, lists solely in-frame clones and lacks some. That table gives V, J and clone size, and the DNA gave D and trimming. This sample yields 80,000 to 100,000 clones, of which 80% are seen a single time; roughly 15% belongs to the top ten. This sequence originates from a human donor in a cohort sampled during active COVID-19. The sequenced sample was peripheral blood.

The CDR3 is CASSEARGREAFF. CDR3 nucleotide sequence: TGTGCCAGCAGTGAAGCGCGCGGTCGGGAAGCTTTCTTT. The chain uses TRBV6-1 and TRBJ1-1; D ambiguous. The V gene's germline CDR1 is MNHNS and CDR2 SASEGT. CDR3 size: 13 residues. Trimming shortened V by 0 bases and J by 8 bases, and 10 bases separated the two germline ends.